This T cell receptor beta chain derives from a study of cytomegalovirus exposure and HLA in healthy donors. Study-level information: Roughly 86 million unique TCRs from HLA-typed donors made up an early data release.

This clone has a handful of counts. Its antigen is unidentified. Study results and caveats: Analysis performed later found under 20,000 TCR beta sequences associated with HLA alleles at 0.05 false discovery rate. Later genetic work tied a missense DCLRE1C variant to beta-chain V and J trimming. Cytomegalovirus-associated TCR beta chains were listed, numbering some 170.

The PCR contained 60 Vbeta and 13 Jbeta primers. Profiling relied on immunoSEQ multiplex PCR, and the TCRdb table lists in-frame clones only, not all of them. In the table there are some 84,000 clones, roughly 63% of which are singletons. The ends were cut back, 5 bases at V and 8 bases at J, with 18 bases in the middle. Germline V lookup: CDR1 SGHTA, CDR2 FQGNSA. The length of the CDR3 is 14 residues. V usage is TRBV7-2 and J usage is TRBJ1-2; no clear D gene. This TCR derives from a woman in her thirties or forties in good health and CMV-seropositive. Sample: PBMCs. CDR3 in amino acids: CASSHNSGLRGYTF. As DNA, the CDR3 is TGTGCCAGCAGCCATAATAGTGGTCTCAGGGGCTACACCTTC.